Shown below are 10 T cell receptor beta chains from a single sample sequenced in a study of cytomegalovirus exposure and HLA in healthy donors. The PCR ran on 60 Vbeta and 13 Jbeta primers. The repertoire was sequenced with immunoSEQ multiplex PCR; TCRdb's copy has only in-frame clones and lacks some. The sample contains 100,000 to 150,000 clones, 17% of which appear only once. The sequenced sample consisted of PBMCs. The receptors shown here come from a female donor in good health and CMV-seropositive.

This clone came up a few times. The chain is built from TRBV7-9 and TRBJ2-5; D uncertain. The V end was cut by 3 bases, the J end by 1 base, with 9 bases between. Germline-derived CDR1 and CDR2 are SEHNR and FQNEAQ (reference sequence). CDR3 length equals 14 residues. CDR3 nucleotides: TGTGCCAGCAGCTTCTCTGCAGTCCAAGAGACCCAGTACTTC. Protein product: CASSFSAVQETQYF. The complete variable domain, with remaining parts taken from reference TRBV7-9 and TRBJ2-5, reads DTGVSQNPRHKITKRGQNVTFRCDPISEHNRLYWYRQTLGQGPEFLTYFQNEAQLEKSRLLSDRFSAERPKGSFSTLEIQRTEQGDSAMYLCASSFSAVQETQYFGPGTRLLVL.

The V call is TRBV19, the J call TRBJ1-2; no clear D. In germline, CDR1 is LNHDA, CDR2 SQIVND (reference sequence). The CDR3 totals 17 residues. Trimming took off 3 bases at V and 4 bases at J, with 21 bases between the two ends. CDR3 loop: CASSMVHAEPVIYGYTF. DNA of the CDR3: TGTGCCAGTAGTATGGTCCACGCGGAGCCCGTTATCTATGGCTACACCTTC.

This clone was seen a handful of times. This chain uses TRBV4-1 with TRBJ2-3; 14 bases fit TRBD2. This CDR3 is built from 20 residues. V gave up 1 base and J gave up 1 base; unmatched junction bases: 10. Germline V gives CDR1 MGHRA, CDR2 YSYEKL. Here the CDR3 reads CASSQGSGLAGDWGTDTQYF. As DNA, the CDR3 is TGCGCCAGCAGCCAAGGATCGGGACTAGCGGGAGATTGGGGCACAGATACGCAGTATTTT.

Only a few counts were recorded for this clone. DNA of the CDR3: TGTGCCAGCAGCTTCCGGCCCCGACAGGGGGTGAACACCGGGGAGCTGTTTTTT. This encodes CASSFRPRQGVNTGELFF. The chain recombines TRBV7-6 with TRBJ2-2; the match to TRBD1 covers 9 bases. J gave up 1 base and V 3 bases, and 9 bases lay outside the gene matches. Germline V gene data show CDR1 as SGHVS and CDR2 as FNYEAQ. This CDR3 is 18 amino acids long.

This chain joins TRBV19 and TRBJ1-1, with D possibly TRBD1 on 5 matching bases. The CDR3 is made up of 14 amino acids. The V gene lost 7 bases and the J gene lost 3 bases, with 15 bases spanning the gap. The germline V gene encodes CDR1 LNHDA and CDR2 SQIVND (reference sequence). The CDR3 nucleotides are TGTGCCAGTATGGGGTGGGGGGTGGACACTGAAGCTTTCTTT. Protein product: CASMGWGVDTEAFF.

The rearrangement joins TRBV5-7 to TRBJ2-4; 8 nucleotides line up with TRBD1. TRBV5-7 is filed as an ORF, its function uncertain. The CDR3 is 16 amino acids. After removal of 5 bases from V and 15 bases from J, the junction contained 22 bases not matched to a gene. The CDR3 here is CASRSRRDRQNPLRYF. CDR3 coding DNA: TGTGCCAGCAGATCACGCCGGGACAGGCAAAACCCACTTAGGTACTTC.

This chain links TRBV28 with TRBJ2-7; 9 nucleotides align to TRBD2. The CDR3 runs to 12 residues. CDR1 and CDR2 from the germline V gene are MDHEN and SYDVKM. V lost 5 bases to trimming and J lost 4 bases; unmatched junction nucleotides: 0. CDR3 residues: CASSAGGYEQYF. The CDR3 DNA is TGTGCCAGCAGTGCGGGGGGGTACGAGCAGTACTTC.

This clone was seen only a few times. The chain is built from TRBV18 and TRBJ2-5, with TRBD1 identical over 7 bases. J lost 0 bases, V lost 3 bases, and 10 bases had no gene match. Germline lookup yields CDR1 KGHSH and CDR2 LQKENI. This CDR3 has 17 residues. The CDR3 sequence is CASSPTGSFIHQETQYF. The CDR3 DNA follows: TGTGCCAGCTCACCGACAGGGTCGTTTATCCACCAAGAGACCCAGTACTTC.

The sample holds a few counts of this clone. The rearrangement links TRBV28 to TRBJ1-1; 7 bases are shared with TRBD1. This CDR3 has 12 amino acids. In germline, CDR1 is MDHEN, CDR2 SYDVKM. V trimming: 1 base; J trimming: 8 bases; junction bases outside the gene matches: 1. CDR3 in amino acids: CASSLLGQEAFF. CDR3 nucleotides: TGTGCCAGCAGTTTATTGGGACAGGAAGCTTTCTTT.

Only a few counts were recorded for this clone. The junction does not match germline at one end; this may be a read error. This chain connects TRBV7-7 to TRBJ2-7, with D possibly being TRBD2 (5 bases). The CDR3 has 13 residues. Germline V gene data show CDR1 as SSHAT and CDR2 as FNYEAQ (reference sequence). CDR3 nucleotides: TGTGCTAGCAGCGACATTTCGGGGTACGAGCAGTACTTC. This translates into CASSDISGYEQYF.